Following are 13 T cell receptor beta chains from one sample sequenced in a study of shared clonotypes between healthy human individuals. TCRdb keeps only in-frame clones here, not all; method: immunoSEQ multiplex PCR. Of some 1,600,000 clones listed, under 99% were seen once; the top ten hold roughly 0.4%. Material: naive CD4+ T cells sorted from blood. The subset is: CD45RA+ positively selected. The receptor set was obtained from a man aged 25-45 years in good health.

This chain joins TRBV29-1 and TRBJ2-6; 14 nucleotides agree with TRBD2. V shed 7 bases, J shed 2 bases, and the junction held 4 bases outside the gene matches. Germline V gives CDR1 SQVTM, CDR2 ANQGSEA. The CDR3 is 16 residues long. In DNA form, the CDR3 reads TGCAGCGCTGGACTAGCGGGAGGTACTGGGGCCAACGTCCTGACTTTC. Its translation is CSAGLAGGTGANVLTF.

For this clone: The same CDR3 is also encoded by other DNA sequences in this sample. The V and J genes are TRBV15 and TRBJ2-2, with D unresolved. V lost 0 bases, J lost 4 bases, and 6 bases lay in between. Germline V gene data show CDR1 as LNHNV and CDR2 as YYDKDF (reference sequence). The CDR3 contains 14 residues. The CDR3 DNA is TGTGCCACCAGCAGAGACTCCGGCACCGGGGAGCTGTTTTTT. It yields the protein CATSRDSGTGELFF.

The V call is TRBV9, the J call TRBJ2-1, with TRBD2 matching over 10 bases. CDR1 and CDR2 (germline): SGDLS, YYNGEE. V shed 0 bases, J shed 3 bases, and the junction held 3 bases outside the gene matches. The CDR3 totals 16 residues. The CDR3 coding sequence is TGTGCCAGCAGCGTAGAAGCGGGAGGGCTCTACAATGAGCAGTTCTTC. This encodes CASSVEAGGLYNEQFF.

This chain's CDR3 is CASSQLPGLAGEDTQYF. The CDR3 coding sequence is TGTGCCAGCTCACAACTTCCGGGACTAGCGGGCGAAGATACGCAGTATTTT. The J gene is TRBJ2-3, the V gene TRBV18, with TRBD2 identical over 12 bases. The trim removed 4 bases at V and 5 bases at J, leaving 10 bases unmatched. CDR1 is KGHSH, CDR2 LQKENI, per germline. The CDR3 is made up of 17 amino acids.

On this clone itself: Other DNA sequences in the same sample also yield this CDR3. The CDR3: CASSPFRDSSYEQYF. DNA for the CDR3: TGTGCCAGCTCACCCTTCCGGGACAGCTCATACGAGCAGTACTTC. The J gene is TRBJ2-7, the V gene TRBV18; the match to TRBD1 covers 7 bases. The CDR3 totals 15 residues. Trimming removed 3 bases from V and 4 bases from J; junction bases left unmatched: 9. Looked up from germline, CDR1 is KGHSH and CDR2 is LQKENI. Full variable domain (missing parts from reference TRBV18 and TRBJ2-7): NAGVMQNPRHLVRRRGQEARLRCSPMKGHSHVYWYRQLPEEGLKFMVYLQKENIIDESGMPKERFSAEFPKEGPSILRIQQVVRGDSAAYFCASSPFRDSSYEQYFGPGTRLTVT.

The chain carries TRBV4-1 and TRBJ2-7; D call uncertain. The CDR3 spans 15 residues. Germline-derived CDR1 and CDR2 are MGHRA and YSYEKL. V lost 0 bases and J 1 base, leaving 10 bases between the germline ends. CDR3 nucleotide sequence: TGCGCCAGCAGCCAAGATATAACACGATCCTACGAGCAGTACTTC. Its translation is CASSQDITRSYEQYF.

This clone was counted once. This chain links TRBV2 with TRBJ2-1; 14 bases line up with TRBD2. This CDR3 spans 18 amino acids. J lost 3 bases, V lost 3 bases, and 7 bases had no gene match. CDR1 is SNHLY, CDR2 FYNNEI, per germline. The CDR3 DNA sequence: TGTGCCAGCAGTGAGGGACTAGCGGGAGTGGGGGACTACAATGAGCAGTTCTTC. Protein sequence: CASSEGLAGVGDYNEQFF.

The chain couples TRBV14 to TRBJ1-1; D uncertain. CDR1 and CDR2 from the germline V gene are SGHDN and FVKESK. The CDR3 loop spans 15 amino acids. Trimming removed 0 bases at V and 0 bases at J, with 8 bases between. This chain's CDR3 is CASSQDLGMNTEAFF. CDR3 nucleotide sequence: TGTGCCAGCAGCCAAGATTTGGGGATGAACACTGAAGCTTTCTTT.

The DNA for the CDR3 is TGTGCCAGCAGCTTAGGGAGTAAACTAGCGGGATGGGAGCAGTTCTTC. Protein sequence: CASSLGSKLAGWEQFF. The V and J genes are TRBV7-6 and TRBJ2-1, with 10 bases fitting TRBD2. Per germline, CDR1 SGHVS and CDR2 FNYEAQ. The CDR3 contains 16 residues. With V trimmed by 1 base and J by 10 bases, 10 bases remained unmatched.

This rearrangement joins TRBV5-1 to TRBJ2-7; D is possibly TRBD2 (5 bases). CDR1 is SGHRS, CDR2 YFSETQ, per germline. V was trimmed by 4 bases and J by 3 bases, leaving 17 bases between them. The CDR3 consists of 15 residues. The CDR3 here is CASSLRPGLIYEQYF. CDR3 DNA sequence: TGCGCCAGCAGCCTAAGGCCCGGACTTATCTACGAGCAGTACTTC.

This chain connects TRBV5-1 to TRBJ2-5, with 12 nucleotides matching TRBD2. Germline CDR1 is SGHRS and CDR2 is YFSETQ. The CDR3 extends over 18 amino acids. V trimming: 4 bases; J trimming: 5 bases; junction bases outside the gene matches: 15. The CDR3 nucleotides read TGCGCCAGCAGCAAGGGACAGACTAGCGGGAGTAATTTTGAGACCCAGTACTTC. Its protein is CASSKGQTSGSNFETQYF.

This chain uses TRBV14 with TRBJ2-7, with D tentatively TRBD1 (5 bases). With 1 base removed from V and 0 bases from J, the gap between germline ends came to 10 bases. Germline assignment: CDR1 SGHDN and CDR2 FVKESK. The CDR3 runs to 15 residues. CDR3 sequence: CASSQAGFPSYEQYF. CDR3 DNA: TGTGCCAGCAGCCAAGCAGGGTTCCCCTCCTACGAGCAGTACTTC.

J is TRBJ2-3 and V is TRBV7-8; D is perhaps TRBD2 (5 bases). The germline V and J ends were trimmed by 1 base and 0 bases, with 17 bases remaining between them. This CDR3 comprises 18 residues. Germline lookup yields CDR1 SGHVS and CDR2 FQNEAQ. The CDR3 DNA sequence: TGTGCCAGCAGCTTAGAGGGCTTGGCTAGCAAGAGCACAGATACGCAGTATTTT. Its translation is CASSLEGLASKSTDTQYF.